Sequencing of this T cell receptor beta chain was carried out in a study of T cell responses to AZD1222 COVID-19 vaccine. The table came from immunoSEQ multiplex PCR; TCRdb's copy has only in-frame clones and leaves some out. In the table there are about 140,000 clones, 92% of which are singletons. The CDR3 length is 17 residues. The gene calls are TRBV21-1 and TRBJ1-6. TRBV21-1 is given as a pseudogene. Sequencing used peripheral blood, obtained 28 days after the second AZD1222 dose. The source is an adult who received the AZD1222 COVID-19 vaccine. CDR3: CASSNSKGGTYNSPLHF. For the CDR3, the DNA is TGTGCCAGCAGCAATTCAAAGGGGGGTACCTATAATTCACCCCTCCACTTT.